Listed here are 27 T cell receptor beta chains from one sample, sequenced in a study of T cell responses to AZD1222 COVID-19 vaccine (dated by TCRdb to the early 2020s). Library method: the immunoSEQ multiplex PCR assay. The immuneACCESS repertoire file appears here via TCRdb, limited to in-frame rearrangements. These files lack a portion of the clones; in checked studies, under half of the deficit traces to unresolved V genes, and the cause of the others is not known. Across this sample there are some 90,000 clones, with 90% to 95% seen only once. The ten top clones hold approximately 5.2% of the sample. Reading the label with the study, this specimen's time point is: baseline before first vaccination. The sample's treatment or condition label, in plain terms: meningococcal conjugate vaccine given as trial control. The material was peripheral blood, obtained on day 0 of MenACWY control vaccination. Receptor source: an adult in good health.

The V call is TRBV4-3, the J call TRBJ1-4, with a tentative D call TRBD1 (5 bases). The germline V gene encodes CDR1 LGHNA and CDR2 YSLEER. Trimming left V 1 base short and J 0 bases short, with 15 bases between. This CDR3 has 18 amino acids. The CDR3 here is CASSQVMAQGSTNEKLFF. The CDR3 nucleotides are TGCGCCAGCAGCCAAGTCATGGCCCAGGGTTCAACTAATGAAAAACTGTTTTTT.

V usage is TRBV27 and J usage is TRBJ2-2, with unresolved D. The CDR3 has 16 residues. CDR1 is MNHEY, CDR2 SMNVEV, per germline (reference sequence). Trimming took 3 bases from V and 2 from J, leaving 13 bases between them. Written as DNA, the CDR3 is TGTGCCAGCAGTTTCATTCGATTTGGTAACACCGGGGAGCTGTTTTTT. This translates into CASSFIRFGNTGELFF.

J is TRBJ2-7 and V is TRBV27; possibly TRBD1 for D (6 bases). The CDR3 runs 14 residues. Germline-derived CDR1 and CDR2 are MNHEY and SMNVEV (reference sequence). V lost 6 bases and J 3 bases, leaving 15 bases between the germline ends. Here the CDR3 reads CASSPGDKHYEQYF. The CDR3 DNA sequence: TGTGCCAGCAGCCCTGGGGACAAACACTACGAGCAGTACTTC.

Comment on this clone: This CDR3 is also generated by other DNA sequences in the sample. This rearrangement joins TRBV18 to TRBJ1-5; D is perhaps TRBD1 (5 bases). Per germline, CDR1 KGHSH and CDR2 LQKENI. The CDR3 contains 14 residues. The V gene lost 2 bases and the J gene lost 4 bases, with 9 bases spanning the gap. Here the CDR3 reads CASSPGGGNQPQHF. CDR3 coding DNA: TGTGCCAGCTCACCAGGGGGGGGAAATCAGCCCCAGCATTTT. The variable domain in full, completed from reference TRBV18 and TRBJ1-5, reads NAGVMQNPRHLVRRRGQEARLRCSPMKGHSHVYWYRQLPEEGLKFMVYLQKENIIDESGMPKERFSAEFPKEGPSILRIQQVVRGDSAAYFCASSPGGGNQPQHFGDGTRLSIL.

The J gene is TRBJ1-4, the V gene TRBV6-6, with D tentatively TRBD1 (6 bases). Germline CDR1 reads MNHNY; CDR2 reads SVGAGI (reference sequence). V lost 6 bases, J lost 7 bases, and 21 bases lay in between. This CDR3 spans 16 amino acids. The CDR3 region has the DNA TGTGCCAGCAGCCCACTCTTCGGGGGCAGGGGTGAAAAACTGTTTTTT. This translates into CASSPLFGGRGEKLFF.

J is TRBJ2-7 and V is TRBV18; 7 bases are shared with TRBD1. This CDR3 comprises 13 residues. CDR1 and CDR2 (germline): KGHSH, LQKENI. The J segment lost 4 bases and the V segment lost 5 bases, leaving 5 bases of the junction unmatched. DNA for the CDR3: TGTGCCAGCTCAGACAGGGATTTGTACGAGCAGTACTTC. It encodes CASSDRDLYEQYF.

This chain links TRBV5-1 with TRBJ2-7; D assignment may be TRBD1 or TRBD2 (6 bases each). The CDR3 spans 14 residues. The germline CDR1 and CDR2 sequences are SGHRS and YFSETQ. Trimming shortened V by 6 bases and J by 7 bases, and 20 bases separated the two germline ends. CDR3 loop: CASNPYGGPEEQYF. The CDR3 DNA reads TGCGCCAGCAACCCCTATGGGGGGCCGGAAGAGCAGTACTTC. The variable domain in full, completed from reference TRBV5-1 and TRBJ2-7, reads KAGVTQTPRYLIKTRGQQVTLSCSPISGHRSVSWYQQTPGQGLQFLFEYFSETQRNKGNFPGRFSGRQFSNSRSEMNVSTLELGDSALYLCASNPYGGPEEQYFGPGTRLTVT.

The genes are TRBV6-5 and TRBJ2-7; D may be TRBD1 (5 bases). V lost 4 bases and J lost 4, with 14 bases in between. Germline CDR1 MNHEY, CDR2 SVGAGI. CDR3 size: 14 residues. The CDR3 nucleotides are TGTGCCAGCAGTTGGGGCGTCAAATATTACGAGCAGTACTTC. As protein: CASSWGVKYYEQYF.

The CDR3 DNA is TGCGCCAGCAGCTTGGGACTAGCGGGAGCAAACGATGAGCAGTTCTTC. Its protein is CASSLGLAGANDEQFF. J is TRBJ2-1 and V is TRBV5-1, with 12 positions matching TRBD2. Germline V gene lookup returns CDR1 SGHRS and CDR2 YFSETQ. The CDR3 has 16 residues. Unmatched junction bases numbered 6, after V lost 0 bases and J lost 8 bases.

This clone was seen only once. The chain links TRBV28 to TRBJ1-6; 10 bases are a match to TRBD1. V gave up 8 bases and J gave up 7 bases; unmatched junction bases: 8. Germline lookup yields CDR1 MDHEN and CDR2 SYDVKM. This CDR3 contains 15 residues. The DNA for the CDR3 is TGTGCCAGCGAAACCTCGGGACAGGGGAATTCACCCCTCCACTTT. Protein: CASETSGQGNSPLHF.

Here the CDR3 reads CASMVSPGDETQYF. The CDR3 region has the DNA TGCGCCAGCATGGTGTCTCCAGGGGATGAGACCCAGTACTTC. The chain couples TRBV5-1 to TRBJ2-5, with a tentative D call TRBD1 (6 bases). The CDR3 is made up of 14 amino acids. Germline CDR1 is SGHRS and CDR2 is YFSETQ. V shed 6 bases and J shed 5 bases, with 17 bases lying between them.

The chain recombines TRBV28 with TRBJ1-4; D unclear. There are 13 residues in the CDR3. Per the germline V gene, CDR1 is MDHEN and CDR2 is SYDVKM. V gave up 5 bases and J gave up 6 bases, with 10 bases separating them. In DNA form, the CDR3 reads TGTGCCAGCAGTCCGGACTCGTATGAAAAACTGTTTTTT. As protein: CASSPDSYEKLFF. Filled out from reference TRBV28 and TRBJ1-4, the complete variable domain reads DVKVTQSSRYLVKRTGEKVFLECVQDMDHENMFWYRQDPGLGLRLIYFSYDVKMKEKGDIPEGYSVSREKKERFSLILESASTNQTSMYLCASSPDSYEKLFFGSGTQLSVL.

This clone was picked up a small number of times. V usage is TRBV5-1 and J usage is TRBJ1-1; 7 nucleotides align to TRBD1. CDR1 is SGHRS, CDR2 YFSETQ, per germline. This CDR3 spans 13 amino acids. J lost 7 bases, V lost 5 bases, and 8 bases had no gene match. The CDR3 region has the DNA TGCGCCAGCAGTCCCGGACAGGTGCATGAAGCTTTCTTT. It is translated as CASSPGQVHEAFF. The full variable domain, completed using reference TRBV5-1 and TRBJ1-1, is KAGVTQTPRYLIKTRGQQVTLSCSPISGHRSVSWYQQTPGQGLQFLFEYFSETQRNKGNFPGRFSGRQFSNSRSEMNVSTLELGDSALYLCASSPGQVHEAFFGQGTRLTVV.

V usage is TRBV28 and J usage is TRBJ1-5; tentatively, D is TRBD1 (6 bases). The CDR3 spans 14 residues. Germline CDR1 MDHEN, CDR2 SYDVKM. The ends were cut back, 5 bases at V and 8 bases at J, with 16 bases in the middle. For the CDR3, the DNA is TGTGCCAGCAGTGGGGACACCACAAGGGAGCCCCAGCATTTT. Amino acid sequence: CASSGDTTREPQHF.

The gene calls are TRBV12-3 or TRBV12-4 and TRBJ2-5; 8 bases fit TRBD1. The CDR3 has 13 residues. V dropped 3 bases and J dropped 5; count of bases not matched to a gene: 2. CDR3 bases: TGTGCCAGCAGTTTGACAGGGGTCGAGACCCAGTACTTC. Translation: CASSLTGVETQYF.

The chain combines TRBV7-9 with TRBJ2-1, with D possibly matching TRBD1 (6 bases). The V gene's germline CDR1 is SEHNR and CDR2 FQNEAQ (reference sequence). V was clipped by 5 bases and J by 2 bases, with 13 bases between them. CDR3 size: 15 residues. The CDR3 here is CASSDDRFTYNEQFF. Written as DNA, the CDR3 is TGTGCCAGCAGCGACGACAGGTTTACCTACAATGAGCAGTTCTTC.

The chain joins TRBV7-9 to TRBJ2-4; D remains unclear. This CDR3 is 15 amino acids long. Germline assignment: CDR1 SEHNR and CDR2 FQNEAQ (reference sequence). The V end lost 5 bases, the J end lost 4 bases, and 15 bases lay between the germline ends. CDR3 amino acids: CASSDDRALKNIQYF. The CDR3 DNA is TGTGCCAGCAGCGACGATCGGGCCCTAAAAAACATTCAGTACTTC.

The J gene is TRBJ2-2, the V gene TRBV7-9; 9 positions agree with TRBD2. CDR3 length equals 16 residues. Germline assignment: CDR1 SEHNR and CDR2 FQNEAQ (reference sequence). The ends lost 6 bases at V and 4 bases at J; junction bases unmatched: 9. The CDR3: CASSQPQRGATGELFF. The CDR3 DNA sequence: TGTGCCAGCAGTCAACCACAGCGGGGGGCCACCGGGGAGCTGTTTTTT.

This clone was observed a few times. The chain uses TRBV28 and TRBJ1-3; TRBD1 aligns across 9 bases. CDR3 size: 17 residues. Germline values: CDR1 MDHEN, CDR2 SYDVKM. Unmatched junction bases numbered 12, after V lost 7 bases and J lost 2 bases. CDR3 sequence reads: CASNPAGTGNPGNTIYF. The DNA of the CDR3 is TGTGCCAGCAACCCTGCCGGGACAGGGAATCCTGGAAACACCATATATTTT.

The genes are TRBV21-1 and TRBJ2-7; no check of the table's D call, TRBD1, against the DNA was made. TRBV21-1 is described as a pseudogene. The CDR3 contains 13 residues. The CDR3 reads CAGEGTGGYEQYF. The CDR3 coding sequence is TGTGCCGGTGAAGGGACAGGGGGCTACGAGCAGTACTTC.

V is TRBV19 and J is TRBJ1-5; 7 nucleotides match TRBD1. CDR1 and CDR2 (germline): LNHDA, SQIVND (reference sequence). Trimming removed 9 bases from V and 4 bases from J; junction bases left unmatched: 6. This CDR3 region has 13 residues. The CDR3 region is CASTRQGNQPQHF. The CDR3 DNA reads as TGTGCCAGCACCCGACAGGGAAATCAGCCCCAGCATTTT.

The J gene is TRBJ2-2, the V gene TRBV25-1, with D maybe TRBD1 (6 bases). Germline values: CDR1 MGHDK, CDR2 SYGVNS. Trimming shortened V by 6 bases and J by 5 bases, and 22 bases separated the two germline ends. The CDR3 is 17 residues long. DNA for the CDR3: TGTGCCAGCAGGGCCAGGGGATCCTTTTTTAATACCGGGGAGCTGTTTTTT. This codes for CASRARGSFFNTGELFF. Supplemented by reference TRBV25-1 and TRBJ2-2, the full variable domain reads EADIYQTPRYLVIGTGKKITLECSQTMGHDKMYWYQQDPGMELHLIHYSYGVNSTEKGDLSSESTVSRIRTEHFPLTLESARPSHTSQYLCASRARGSFFNTGELFFGEGSRLTVL.

V gene TRBV7-9 combines with J gene TRBJ1-4, with 8 bases matching TRBD1. The CDR3 totals 13 residues. Trimming took 5 bases from V and 6 from J; bases not matched to a gene: 2. Germline V gene sequence: CDR1 SEHNR, CDR2 FQNEAQ (reference sequence). The CDR3 nucleotides read TGTGCCAGCAGCGTGACAGGGGATGAAAAACTGTTTTTT. Residues: CASSVTGDEKLFF.

The chain joins TRBV16 to TRBJ2-3; D remains ambiguous. This CDR3 is built from 13 residues. The V gene lost 3 bases and the J gene lost 5 bases, with 9 bases spanning the gap. Germline assignment: CDR1 KGHSY and CDR2 FQNENV. The CDR3: CASSQMMEDTQYF. In DNA, the CDR3 is TGTGCCAGCAGCCAGATGATGGAAGATACGCAGTATTTT. Complete variable domain (other parts from reference TRBV16 and TRBJ2-3): GEEVAQTPKHLVRGEGQKAKLYCAPIKGHSYVFWYQQVLKNEFKFLISFQNENVFDETGMPKERFSAKCLPNSPCSLEIQATKLEDSAVYFCASSQMMEDTQYFGPGTRLTVL.

V gene TRBV23-1 combines with J gene TRBJ2-5; D not resolved. TRBV23-1 counts as an open reading frame of uncertain function. The CDR3 sequence is 17 residues long. V lost 0 bases and J lost 0, with 14 bases in between. The DNA of the CDR3 is TGCGCCAGCAGTCAATCGCCCGCAGAGATACACCAAGAGACCCAGTACTTC. This gives the protein CASSQSPAEIHQETQYF.

The chain carries TRBV23-1 and TRBJ1-5; D not resolved. TRBV23-1 qualifies as an ORF whose function is uncertain. The CDR3 is 13 amino acids. Trimming took off 0 bases at V and 4 bases at J, with 4 bases between the two ends. CDR3 in amino acids: CASSQSENQPQHF. CDR3 nucleotides: TGCGCCAGCAGTCAATCGGAGAATCAGCCCCAGCATTTT.

The chain is built from TRBV3-1 (or the pseudogene TRBV3-2) and TRBJ1-2; D may be TRBD1 (6 bases). Trimming took off 5 bases at V and 2 bases at J, with 6 bases between the two ends. Germline V CDR1 and CDR2: LGHDT, YNNKEL (reference sequence). This CDR3 is built from 12 residues. Written as DNA, the CDR3 is TGTGCCAGCAGCGGGACAAACTATGGCTACACCTTC. Translated, it gives CASSGTNYGYTF.